Following are 17 T cell receptor beta chains from one sample sequenced in a study of T cells in Graves' hyperthyroidism and ophthalmopathy. Researchers took RNA transcripts and amplified the TCR beta CDR3 regions from them. During a first-round RT-PCR of the TCR CDR3, the HTBI primer set was used. MiXCR, run by TCRdb on the multiplex PCR reads, gives a single entry per CDR3 protein. The table includes roughly 740,000 distinct CDR3 sequences, about 17% detected once. Material: blood. The receptors shown here come from a young man with Graves' hyperthyroidism.

In its sample, this clonotype was seen many times. The V call is TRBV2, the J call TRBJ2-7, with D possibly called TRBD1 or TRBD2 (5 bases each). Germline loops: CDR1 SNHLY, CDR2 FYNNEI. The ends were cut back, 6 bases at V and 2 bases at J, with 14 bases in the middle. The CDR3 totals 14 residues. CDR3 sequence reads: CASRGTGSPYEQYF. CDR3 nucleotide sequence: TGTGCCAGCAGGGGGACCGGCTCCCCCTACGAGCAGTACTTC.

This clonotype came up many times. The CDR3 reads CASSQEGALVMEQFF. CDR3 nucleotides: TGTGCCAGCAGCCAAGAAGGGGCCCTGGTAATGGAGCAGTTCTTC. V gene TRBV3-1 combines with J gene TRBJ2-1; TRBD1 might be the D (5 bases). Germline CDR1 is LGHDT and CDR2 is YNNKEL (reference sequence). V was clipped by 0 bases and J by 10 bases, with 16 bases between them. The CDR3 extends over 15 amino acids.

This clonotype showed up many times. The V gene is TRBV7-3, the J gene TRBJ2-5; tentatively, D is TRBD1 or TRBD2 (5 bases each). V was shortened by 5 bases and J by 5 bases, with 12 bases between the two germline ends. Per the germline V gene, CDR1 is SGHTA and CDR2 is FQGTGA. This CDR3 contains 13 residues. CDR3 amino acids: CASSKRGGETQYF. In DNA, the CDR3 is TGTGCCAGCAGCAAACGGGGCGGGGAGACCCAGTACTTC.

The table lists this clonotype with many counts. The gene calls are TRBV6-1 and TRBJ2-7; 7 nucleotides align to TRBD1. J was trimmed by 4 bases and V by 6 bases; bases with no gene match: 12. CDR1 is MNHNS, CDR2 SASEGT, per germline. The CDR3 has 15 residues. DNA for the CDR3: TGTGCCAGCAGGAAATGGACAGGTTGGATATACGAGCAGTACTTC. It specifies CASRKWTGWIYEQYF.

This clonotype was counted at least ten times. As DNA, the CDR3 is TGTGCCAGCAGTTACTCCCCCCGACTAGCGGGACGGGACACCGGGGAGCTGTTTTTT. Amino acid sequence: CASSYSPRLAGRDTGELFF. The V call is TRBV6-5, the J call TRBJ2-2; 11 bases agree with TRBD2. V was pared by 0 bases and J by 3 bases, with 9 bases of the junction left unmatched. This CDR3 region has 19 residues. CDR1 MNHEY and CDR2 SVGAGI come from the germline V gene.

A few counts support this clonotype. This rearrangement joins TRBV2 to TRBJ2-3, with D perhaps TRBD2 (7 bases). The V end was cut by 6 bases, the J end by 1 base, with 14 bases between. Per germline, CDR1 SNHLY and CDR2 FYNNEI. The length of the CDR3 is 15 residues. CDR3 sequence: CASRSRGAGTDTQYF. The DNA of the CDR3 is TGTGCCAGCAGATCCCGGGGGGCGGGCACAGATACGCAGTATTTT.

The chain couples TRBV6-6 to TRBJ1-1, with 7 bases that match TRBD1. Losses at the gene ends were 2 bases for V and 10 bases for J; bases not matched to a gene: 10. Per the germline V gene, CDR1 is MNHNY and CDR2 is SVGAGI (reference sequence). This CDR3 has 14 residues. The CDR3 here is CASSYRQGPAGAFF. CDR3 sequence (DNA): TGTGCCAGCAGTTACCGACAGGGCCCCGCGGGAGCTTTCTTT.

V usage is TRBV6-2 or TRBV6-3 and J usage is TRBJ2-1; 8 bases match TRBD2. Germline assignment: CDR1 MNHEY and CDR2 SVGEGT. The CDR3 totals 16 residues. The J segment lost 5 bases and the V segment lost 6 bases, leaving 12 bases of the junction unmatched. In nucleotides, the CDR3 is TGTGCCAGCAGCCCCGTCTTGCGGGAGGCCCACAATGAGCAGTTCTTC. This gives the protein CASSPVLREAHNEQFF.

DNA for the CDR3: TGTGCCAGCAAGCGGGACAGGGGGCGTGCCGGGGAGCTGTTTTTT. This sequence encodes CASKRDRGRAGELFF. The chain combines TRBV6-1 with TRBJ2-2; 12 nucleotides agree with TRBD1. The V segment lost 7 bases and the J segment 6 bases; nucleotides outside the gene matches: 6. The CDR3 totals 15 residues. The germline CDR1 and CDR2 sequences are MNHNS and SASEGT.

The table lists this clonotype with many counts. The chain couples TRBV29-1 to TRBJ1-2; D might be TRBD1 (5 bases). Trimming removed 1 base at V and 5 bases at J, with 14 bases between. CDR1 and CDR2 from the germline V gene are SQVTM and ANQGSEA. The CDR3 loop spans 14 amino acids. The CDR3: CSVEGYGDGYGYTF. The CDR3 DNA reads TGCAGCGTTGAAGGGTACGGGGACGGGTATGGCTACACCTTC.

This clonotype was observed a few times. The V gene is TRBV7-8, the J gene TRBJ1-1; 7 bases are a match to TRBD1. The CDR3 is 17 residues long. Germline trimming cut 2 bases from V and 0 bases from J; bases unmatched to any gene: 9. Germline V CDR1 and CDR2: SGHVS, FQNEAQ. The CDR3 nucleotides read TGTGCCAGCAGCTTACGAGGGGGCGCTACAATGAACACTGAAGCTTTCTTT. Translating it yields CASSLRGGATMNTEAFF.

This clonotype was seen many times. The chain employs TRBV2 and TRBJ2-7; D uncertain. The V gene lost 2 bases and the J gene lost 0 bases, with 5 bases spanning the gap. The CDR3 contains 13 residues. Germline V gives CDR1 SNHLY, CDR2 FYNNEI. The chain's CDR3 is CASSEKSSYEQYF. The CDR3 nucleotides are TGTGCCAGCAGTGAAAAGAGCTCCTACGAGCAGTACTTC.

This clonotype has at least ten counts. The V gene is TRBV5-5, the J gene TRBJ2-5, with D possibly TRBD2 on 6 matching bases. The germline V gene encodes CDR1 SGHKS and CDR2 YYEKEE (reference sequence). Trimming stripped 3 bases from V and 4 bases from J, with 13 bases between. This CDR3 comprises 14 residues. CDR3 nucleotide sequence: TGTGCCAGCAGCTCAGAAAGGAGGGCAGAGACCCAGTACTTC. As protein: CASSSERRAETQYF.

The table lists this clonotype with a few counts. The chain carries TRBV6-1 and TRBJ2-7; maybe TRBD2 (5 bases). Trimming took 5 bases from V and 2 from J, leaving 19 bases between them. This CDR3 has 16 residues. Germline loops: CDR1 MNHNS, CDR2 SASEGT. Written as DNA, the CDR3 is TGTGCCAGCAGTACAACGCTCGGGGAAAAGGCCTACGAGCAGTACTTC. It is translated as CASSTTLGEKAYEQYF.

V is TRBV6-1 and J is TRBJ2-1, with 7 bases identical to TRBD2. Germline V gene data show CDR1 as MNHNS and CDR2 as SASEGT. This CDR3 is 14 amino acids long. V gave up 7 bases and J gave up 10 bases; unmatched junction bases: 13. This CDR3 is CASKEGGSTSEQFF. In DNA form, the CDR3 reads TGTGCCAGCAAGGAGGGAGGGAGTACGTCGGAGCAGTTCTTC.

In its sample, this clonotype was seen a few times. The chain carries TRBV7-6 and TRBJ2-2, with 13 bases fitting TRBD2. In germline, CDR1 is SGHVS, CDR2 FNYEAQ. The V and J ends lost 4 bases and 8 bases, in that order; junction bases with no gene match: 4. The CDR3 is 15 amino acids. CDR3 coding DNA: TGTGCCAGCAGCTCGGGACTAGCGGGACGAGGGGAGCTGTTTTTT. It is translated as CASSSGLAGRGELFF.

This clonotype was seen at least ten times. The chain uses TRBV20-1 and TRBJ2-3; D ambiguous. This CDR3 has 17 residues. The V end lost 1 base, the J end lost 2 bases, and 19 bases lay between the germline ends. Germline V lookup: CDR1 DFQATT, CDR2 SNEGSKA (reference sequence). The CDR3 DNA follows: TGCAGTGCTAGAGGTCGCGGTCATACCCTCTACACAGATACGCAGTATTTT. As protein: CSARGRGHTLYTDTQYF.